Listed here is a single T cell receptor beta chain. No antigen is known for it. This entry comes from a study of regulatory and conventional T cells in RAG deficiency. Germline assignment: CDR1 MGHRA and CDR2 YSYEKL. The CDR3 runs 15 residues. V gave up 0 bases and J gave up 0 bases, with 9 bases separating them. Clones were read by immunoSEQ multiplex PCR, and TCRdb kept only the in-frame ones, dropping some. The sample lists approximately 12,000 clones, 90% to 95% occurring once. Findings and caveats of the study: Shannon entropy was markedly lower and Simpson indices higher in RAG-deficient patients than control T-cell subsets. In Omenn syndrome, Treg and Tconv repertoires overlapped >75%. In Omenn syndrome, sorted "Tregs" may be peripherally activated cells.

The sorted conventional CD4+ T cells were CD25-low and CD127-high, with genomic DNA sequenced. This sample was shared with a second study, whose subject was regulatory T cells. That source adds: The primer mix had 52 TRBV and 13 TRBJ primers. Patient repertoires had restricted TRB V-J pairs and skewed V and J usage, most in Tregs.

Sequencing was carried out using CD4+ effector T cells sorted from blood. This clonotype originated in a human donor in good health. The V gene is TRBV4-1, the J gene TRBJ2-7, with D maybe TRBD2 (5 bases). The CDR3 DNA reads TGCGCCAGCAGCCAAGATGGAGCGGCCTCCTACGAGCAGTACTTC. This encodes CASSQDGAASYEQYF.